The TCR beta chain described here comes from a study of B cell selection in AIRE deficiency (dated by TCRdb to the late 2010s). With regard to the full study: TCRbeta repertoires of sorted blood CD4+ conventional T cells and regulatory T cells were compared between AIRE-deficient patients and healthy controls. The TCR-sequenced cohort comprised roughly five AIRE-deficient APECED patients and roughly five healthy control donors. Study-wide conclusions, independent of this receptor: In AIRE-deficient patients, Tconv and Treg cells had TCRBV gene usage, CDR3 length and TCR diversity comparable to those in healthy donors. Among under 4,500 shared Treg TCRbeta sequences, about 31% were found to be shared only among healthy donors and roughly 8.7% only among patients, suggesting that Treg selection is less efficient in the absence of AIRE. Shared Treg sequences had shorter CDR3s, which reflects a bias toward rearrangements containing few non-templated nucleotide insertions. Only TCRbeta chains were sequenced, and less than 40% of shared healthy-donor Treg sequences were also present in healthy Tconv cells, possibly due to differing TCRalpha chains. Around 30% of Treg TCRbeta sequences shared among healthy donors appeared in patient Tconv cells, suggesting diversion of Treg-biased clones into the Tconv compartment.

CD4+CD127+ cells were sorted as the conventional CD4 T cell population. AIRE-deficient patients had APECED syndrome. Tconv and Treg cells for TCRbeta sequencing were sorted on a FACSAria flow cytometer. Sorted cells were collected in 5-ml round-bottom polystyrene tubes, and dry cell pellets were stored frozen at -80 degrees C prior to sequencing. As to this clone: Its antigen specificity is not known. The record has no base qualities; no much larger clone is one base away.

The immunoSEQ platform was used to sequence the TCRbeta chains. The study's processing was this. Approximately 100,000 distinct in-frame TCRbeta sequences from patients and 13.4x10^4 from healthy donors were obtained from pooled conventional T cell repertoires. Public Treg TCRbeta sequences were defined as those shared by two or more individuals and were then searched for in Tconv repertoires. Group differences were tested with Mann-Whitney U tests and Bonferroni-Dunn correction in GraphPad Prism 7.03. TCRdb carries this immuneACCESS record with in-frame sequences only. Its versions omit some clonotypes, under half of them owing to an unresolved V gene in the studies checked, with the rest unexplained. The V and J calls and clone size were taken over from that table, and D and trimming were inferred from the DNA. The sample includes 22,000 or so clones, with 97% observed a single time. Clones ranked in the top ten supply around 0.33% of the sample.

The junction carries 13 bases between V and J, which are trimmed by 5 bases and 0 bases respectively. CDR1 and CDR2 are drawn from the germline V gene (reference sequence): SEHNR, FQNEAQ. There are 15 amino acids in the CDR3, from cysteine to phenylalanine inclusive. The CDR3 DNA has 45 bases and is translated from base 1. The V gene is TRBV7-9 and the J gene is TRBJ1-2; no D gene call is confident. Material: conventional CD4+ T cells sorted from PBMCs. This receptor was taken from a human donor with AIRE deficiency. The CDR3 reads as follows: CASSLYQGTNYGYTF. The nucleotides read TGTGCCAGCAGCCTGTACCAAGGGACTAACTATGGCTACACCTTC.